Listed below are T cell receptor beta chains from one sample, sequenced in a study of T cells after yellow fever vaccination. TCRdb re-analysed the 5' RACE reads in MiXCR, keeping a single row per CDR3 protein. Of 150,000 to 200,000 distinct CDR3 sequences detected, 9.5% to 11% appear once; the ten largest clones hold roughly a third. The source material was CD8+ T cells sorted from PBMCs, sampled 15 days after the yellow fever booster vaccination. All receptors come from a man between 18 and 29 years old who received the YFV17D yellow fever vaccine. Each CDR3 is given with its conserved first and last residue. A D gene is named only where the DNA matches it firmly. Size is stated for part of the rows, as once, few or many counts, or as a class when the clone is expanded.

v_call: TRBV27
j_call: TRBJ2-3
clone_size: .
d_call: .
cdr3_aa: CASTIGAQSTDTQYF
cdr3_nt: TGTGCCAGCACCATAGGGGCTCAGAGCACAGATACGCAGTATTTT

v_call: TRBV29-1
j_call: TRBJ2-1
clone_size: .
d_call: .
cdr3_aa: CSVEEVGHFSYNEQFF
cdr3_nt: TGCAGCGTTGAAGAGGTGGGACATTTCTCCTACAATGAGCAGTTCTTC

v_call: TRBV5-1
j_call: TRBJ2-1
clone_size: many
d_call: TRBD1
cdr3_aa: CASSLAEGQLGNEQFF
cdr3_nt: TGCGCCAGCAGCTTGGCCGAGGGACAGTTAGGGAATGAGCAGTTCTTC

v_call: TRBV4-1
j_call: TRBJ1-5
clone_size: .
d_call: TRBD1
cdr3_aa: CASSQVQGGNSNQPQHF
cdr3_nt: TGCGCCAGCAGCCAAGTTCAGGGGGGAAATAGCAATCAGCCCCAGCATTTT

v_call: TRBV12-3/TRBV12-4
j_call: TRBJ2-1
clone_size: few
d_call: .
cdr3_aa: CASRSMDHNEQFF
cdr3_nt: TGTGCCAGCAGATCAATGGACCACAATGAGCAGTTCTTC

v_call: TRBV19
j_call: TRBJ2-7
clone_size: .
d_call: .
cdr3_aa: CASSIGQGALYNEQYF
cdr3_nt: TGTGCCAGTAGTATTGGGCAGGGAGCGCTTTACAACGAGCAGTACTTC

v_call: TRBV19
j_call: TRBJ1-5
clone_size: .
d_call: .
cdr3_aa: CASSFRGEHSNQPQHF
cdr3_nt: TGTGCCAGTAGTTTCCGGGGCGAACATAGCAATCAGCCCCAGCATTTT

v_call: TRBV27
j_call: TRBJ2-3
clone_size: .
d_call: .
cdr3_aa: CASRLRGGGGSTDTQYF
cdr3_nt: TGTGCCAGCAGGCTTCGAGGGGGCGGGGGCTCCACAGATACGCAGTATTTT

v_call: TRBV4-3
j_call: TRBJ1-4
clone_size: many
d_call: TRBD1
cdr3_aa: CASSPDPGQGGEKLFF
cdr3_nt: TGCGCCAGCAGCCCAGATCCGGGACAGGGCGGCGAAAAACTGTTTTTT

v_call: TRBV4-2
j_call: TRBJ2-7
clone_size: few
d_call: TRBD2
cdr3_aa: CASSQAAPAPPLAGGPEEQYF
cdr3_nt: TGTGCCAGCAGCCAAGCCGCCCCCGCGCCACCACTAGCGGGGGGGCCTGAGGAGCAGTACTTC

v_call: TRBV7-9
j_call: TRBJ2-2
clone_size: .
d_call: .
cdr3_aa: CASSDTPGHQAGTGELFF
cdr3_nt: TGTGCCAGCAGCGACACGCCGGGACACCAAGCGGGCACCGGGGAGCTGTTTTTT

v_call: TRBV6-5
j_call: TRBJ1-2
clone_size: .
d_call: .
cdr3_aa: CASSYSKRYTNVSGYTF
cdr3_nt: TGTGCCAGCAGTTACTCGAAAAGGTATACGAACGTGTCCGGCTACACCTTC

v_call: TRBV27
j_call: TRBJ1-6
clone_size: .
d_call: .
cdr3_aa: CASSLRNSPLHF
cdr3_nt: TGTGCCAGCAGTTTGCGGAATTCACCCCTCCACTTT

v_call: TRBV5-5
j_call: TRBJ2-5
clone_size: .
d_call: .
cdr3_aa: CASSFYGGRETQYF
cdr3_nt: TGTGCCAGCAGCTTCTACGGGGGGCGAGAGACCCAGTACTTC

v_call: TRBV15
j_call: TRBJ1-1
clone_size: .
d_call: .
cdr3_aa: CATSPRGQTNTEAFF
cdr3_nt: TGTGCCACCAGCCCGAGAGGACAGACGAACACTGAAGCTTTCTTT

v_call: TRBV6-2/TRBV6-3
j_call: TRBJ1-1
clone_size: .
d_call: .
cdr3_aa: CASSYSVAGAEAFF
cdr3_nt: TGTGCCAGCAGTTACTCTGTGGCAGGGGCCGAAGCTTTCTTT

v_call: TRBV4-1
j_call: TRBJ2-5
clone_size: .
d_call: TRBD2
cdr3_aa: CASSHSRTSGLQETQYF
cdr3_nt: TGCGCCAGCAGCCACTCTCGGACTAGCGGGCTTCAAGAGACCCAGTACTTC

v_call: TRBV9
j_call: TRBJ2-5
clone_size: many
d_call: TRBD2
cdr3_aa: CASSGTGVTSAKETQYF
cdr3_nt: TGTGCCAGCAGCGGAACCGGGGTGACTAGCGCCAAAGAGACCCAGTACTTC

v_call: TRBV7-9
j_call: TRBJ2-4
clone_size: few
d_call: TRBD1
cdr3_aa: CASSLSQGAKNIQYF
cdr3_nt: TGTGCCAGCAGCTTATCACAGGGGGCCAAAAACATTCAGTACTTC

v_call: TRBV10-3
j_call: TRBJ1-3
clone_size: .
d_call: TRBD1
cdr3_aa: CATTGGSGNTIYF
cdr3_nt: TGTGCCACAACAGGGGGCTCTGGAAACACCATATATTTT

v_call: TRBV7-9
j_call: TRBJ2-3
clone_size: few
d_call: TRBD2
cdr3_aa: CASSSPRERGAGDTQYF
cdr3_nt: TGTGCCAGCAGCTCCCCGCGGGAGCGGGGGGCGGGAGATACGCAGTATTTT

v_call: TRBV20-1
j_call: TRBJ2-2
clone_size: few
d_call: .
cdr3_aa: CSASRGGLGTGELFF
cdr3_nt: TGCAGTGCTAGCCGGGGAGGTCTTGGAACCGGGGAGCTGTTTTTT

v_call: TRBV7-9
j_call: TRBJ1-2
clone_size: few
d_call: TRBD1
cdr3_aa: CASSFGGGQPTLNYGYTF
cdr3_nt: TGTGCCAGCAGTTTCGGAGGGGGCCAACCAACCCTCAACTATGGCTACACCTTC

v_call: TRBV7-6
j_call: TRBJ2-1
clone_size: few
d_call: .
cdr3_aa: CASSLLGGDQFF
cdr3_nt: TGTGCCAGCAGCTTACTGGGGGGAGATCAGTTCTTC

v_call: TRBV10-3
j_call: TRBJ1-1
clone_size: few
d_call: .
cdr3_aa: CAISDRGRVTEAFF
cdr3_nt: TGTGCCATCAGTGACCGGGGGAGGGTAACTGAAGCTTTCTTT

v_call: TRBV5-5
j_call: TRBJ1-6
clone_size: few
d_call: TRBD1
cdr3_aa: CASSRTGVGDYNSPLHF
cdr3_nt: TGTGCCAGCAGCCGGACAGGGGTAGGGGATTATAATTCACCCCTCCACTTT

v_call: TRBV27
j_call: TRBJ1-4
clone_size: many
d_call: .
cdr3_aa: CASSLAAYATNEKLFF
cdr3_nt: TGTGCCAGCAGTTTGGCGGCCTATGCAACTAATGAAAAACTGTTTTTT

v_call: TRBV7-8
j_call: TRBJ2-5
clone_size: few
d_call: .
cdr3_aa: CATSPPGDVSPETQYF
cdr3_nt: TGTGCTACGAGCCCTCCGGGGGACGTTTCACCAGAGACCCAGTACTTC

v_call: TRBV13
j_call: TRBJ2-7
clone_size: .
d_call: .
cdr3_aa: CASSLAGERYEQYF
cdr3_nt: TGTGCCAGCAGCTTAGCGGGGGAGCGCTACGAGCAGTACTTC

v_call: TRBV4-1
j_call: TRBJ2-3
clone_size: .
d_call: .
cdr3_aa: CASSQDPGKGTDTQYF
cdr3_nt: TGCGCCAGCAGCCAAGATCCAGGGAAGGGTACAGATACGCAGTATTTT

v_call: TRBV13
j_call: TRBJ2-7
clone_size: .
d_call: TRBD2
cdr3_aa: CASSLREGSYEQYF
cdr3_nt: TGTGCCAGCAGCCTTAGGGAGGGCTCCTACGAGCAGTACTTC

v_call: TRBV5-6
j_call: TRBJ2-3
clone_size: many
d_call: .
cdr3_aa: CASSLQTDTQYF
cdr3_nt: TGTGCCAGCAGCTTGCAGACAGATACGCAGTATTTT

v_call: TRBV12-3/TRBV12-4
j_call: TRBJ2-2
clone_size: .
d_call: TRBD2
cdr3_aa: CASSSLAGVANTGELFF
cdr3_nt: TGTGCCAGCAGTTCCCTAGCGGGGGTTGCGAACACCGGGGAGCTGTTTTTT

v_call: TRBV7-8
j_call: TRBJ2-3
clone_size: .
d_call: TRBD2
cdr3_aa: CASSLALALDTQYF
cdr3_nt: TGTGCCAGCAGCTTAGCACTAGCGCTTGATACGCAGTATTTT

v_call: TRBV20-1
j_call: TRBJ2-1
clone_size: .
d_call: .
cdr3_aa: CSAHVRAHSYNEQFF
cdr3_nt: TGCAGTGCGCACGTCCGAGCCCACTCCTACAATGAGCAGTTCTTC